This paragraph covers one TCR beta chain sequence. Antigen unknown. Profiled with immunoSEQ multiplex PCR; TCRdb holds only in-frame clones, not every one. The sample has tens of thousands of clones, around three quarters seen once. This sample is drawn from a study of radiation and T cells in renal cell carcinoma. Study results and caveats: In blood, top tumor clones expanded by 2 weeks, shrinking by 4.

Time point meaning: blood 2 weeks post-SBRT. Treatment indicated: 15 Gy SBRT to primary tumor, nephrectomy 4 weeks later. Germline CDR1 GTSNPN, CDR2 SVGIG (reference sequence). The CDR3 is 15 amino acids. J was trimmed by 5 bases and V by 6 bases; bases with no gene match: 13. The source is a woman in her 70s with renal cell carcinoma. Sequences were derived from blood, sampled from a patient whose treatment included radiotherapy and nephrectomy. This chain connects TRBV30 to TRBJ2-1; the match to TRBD2 covers 7 bases. The CDR3 DNA sequence: TGTGCCTGCTCACTCTGGGGGGGGACTGACAATGAGCAGTTCTTC. Residues: CACSLWGGTDNEQFF. Together with reference TRBV30 and TRBJ2-1, the CDR3 gives the full variable domain: SQTIHQWPATLVQPVGSPLSLECTVEGTSNPNLYWYRQAAGRGLQLLFYSVGIGQISSEVPQNLSASRPQDRQFILSSKKLLLSDSGFYLCACSLWGGTDNEQFFGPGTRLTVL.